This T cell receptor beta chain was sequenced for a study of early T cells in non-severe SARS-CoV-2 infection. TCRdb ran MiXCR on the 5' RACE reads and lists one entry per CDR3 protein. Among 50,000 to 60,000 distinct CDR3 sequences listed, about 8.4% were seen once. The CDR3 length is 16 residues. Trimming took off 5 bases at V and 0 bases at J, with 16 bases between the two ends. In germline, CDR1 is SGHAT, CDR2 FQNNGV. This clonotype was detected ten times or more. The chain recombines TRBV11-2 with TRBJ1-1; no clear D. Material for sequencing was whole blood. The clonotype originates from an adult who was a healthcare worker with PCR-confirmed SARS-CoV-2 infection or an uninfected control (not recorded which). Here the CDR3 DNA reads TGTGCCAGCAGCACACGATCCCTGGCTTTGAACACTGAAGCTTTCTTT. Residues: CASSTRSLALNTEAFF.